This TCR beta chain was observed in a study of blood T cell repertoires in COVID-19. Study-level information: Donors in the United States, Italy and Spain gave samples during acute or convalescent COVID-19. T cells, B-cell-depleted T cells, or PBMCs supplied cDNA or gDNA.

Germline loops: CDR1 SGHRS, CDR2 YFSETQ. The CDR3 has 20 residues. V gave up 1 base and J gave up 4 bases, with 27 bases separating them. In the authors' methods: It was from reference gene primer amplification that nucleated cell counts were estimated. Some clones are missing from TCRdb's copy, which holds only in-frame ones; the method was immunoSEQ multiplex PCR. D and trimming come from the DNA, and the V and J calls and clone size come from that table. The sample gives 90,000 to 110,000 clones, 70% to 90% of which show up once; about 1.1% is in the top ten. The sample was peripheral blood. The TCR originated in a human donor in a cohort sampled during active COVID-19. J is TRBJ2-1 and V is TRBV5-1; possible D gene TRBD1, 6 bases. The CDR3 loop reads CASSLFGRRMAGAKYNEQFF. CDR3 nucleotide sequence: TGCGCCAGCAGCTTGTTTGGCCGGAGGATGGCAGGGGCTAAATACAATGAGCAGTTCTTC.